The 3 T cell receptor beta chains below were found in one sample sequenced in a study of shared clonotypes between healthy human individuals. Here immunoSEQ multiplex PCR was the method, and the copy in TCRdb shows in-frame clones only, minus some. The data hold around 2,000,000 clones, with about 94% observed a single time. Terminally differentiated effector memory CD45RA+ cells were excluded from the naive CD8 cells, which were CD45RO-negative and positively selected for CCR7. Sequenced: naive CD8+ T cells sorted from blood. Every receptor here comes from a man younger than 35 in good health.

This clone was found once. Mismatch with germline at one junction end may stem from a read error. The V gene is TRBV4-1, the J gene TRBJ2-2; D is ambiguous. The CDR3 loop spans 10 amino acids. Germline V gene data show CDR1 as MGHRA and CDR2 as YSYEKL. The CDR3 nucleotides read TGCGCCAGCGGCCACGGGGAGCTGTTTTTT. It codes for CASGHGELFF.

In its sample, this clone was seen once. This sample also contains other DNA sequences that code for the same CDR3. This sequence joins TRBV7-9 and TRBJ2-5; D gene ambiguous. CDR1 is SEHNR, CDR2 FQNEAQ, per germline (reference sequence). The length of the CDR3 is 14 residues. Trimming shortened V by 4 bases and J by 1 base, and 10 bases separated the two germline ends. DNA of the CDR3: TGTGCCAGCAGCTCCTCAGGAGCCCAAGAGACCCAGTACTTC. It codes for CASSSSGAQETQYF.

The chain is built from TRBV7-9 and TRBJ2-1, with 10 bases identical to TRBD2. The trim removed 5 bases at V and 4 bases at J, leaving 5 bases unmatched. The CDR3 contains 15 residues. The germline CDR1 and CDR2 sequences are SEHNR and FQNEAQ (reference sequence). The CDR3 loop is CASSGQAGGYNEQFF. In DNA, the CDR3 is TGTGCCAGCAGCGGACAAGCGGGAGGGTACAATGAGCAGTTCTTC.